This T cell receptor (beta chain) was sequenced in a study of blood T cell repertoires in COVID-19. Across the whole study: The United States, Italy and Spain provided the acute and convalescent COVID-19 samples.

The germline V and J ends were trimmed by 8 bases and 3 bases, with 20 bases remaining between them. The CDR3 is 15 amino acids. The germline V gene encodes CDR1 SGHTA and CDR2 FQGNSA. Sequencing was performed with immunoSEQ multiplex PCR; in TCRdb, only in-frame clones are kept and a portion is missing. The sample yields about 300,000 clones, about 93% seen once. J is TRBJ2-7 and V is TRBV7-2; the D gene is possibly TRBD1 (6 bases). Sequencing was done on a sample of PBMCs or T cells enriched from blood (not recorded which). This TCR was recovered from a woman aged 30 to 39 who had recovered from COVID-19. CDR3 protein: CASATSQGLGYEQYF. DNA for the CDR3: TGTGCCAGCGCCACTTCACAGGGTCTGGGCTACGAGCAGTACTTC.